This TCR beta chain was identified during a study of T cell responses to AZD1222 COVID-19 vaccine. Study overall: Pooling of second doses given at about 4 or about 12 weeks was done.

The CDR3 runs 12 residues. With 4 bases removed from V and 5 bases from J, the gap between germline ends came to 9 bases. Looked up from germline, CDR1 is SQVTM and CDR2 is ANQGSEA. TCRdb's copy holds only in-frame clones and misses some; the assay was immunoSEQ multiplex PCR. The sample carries about 120,000 clones, 70% to 90% recorded once. The source of this sequence is an adult in good health. The J gene is TRBJ1-5, the V gene TRBV29-1, with D possibly TRBD1 on 6 matching bases. The sample consisted of peripheral blood, taken on day 0 of AZD1222 vaccination. DNA of the CDR3: TGCAGCGTTGGGGAGGGGGATCAGCCCCAGCATTTT. This translates into CSVGEGDQPQHF.